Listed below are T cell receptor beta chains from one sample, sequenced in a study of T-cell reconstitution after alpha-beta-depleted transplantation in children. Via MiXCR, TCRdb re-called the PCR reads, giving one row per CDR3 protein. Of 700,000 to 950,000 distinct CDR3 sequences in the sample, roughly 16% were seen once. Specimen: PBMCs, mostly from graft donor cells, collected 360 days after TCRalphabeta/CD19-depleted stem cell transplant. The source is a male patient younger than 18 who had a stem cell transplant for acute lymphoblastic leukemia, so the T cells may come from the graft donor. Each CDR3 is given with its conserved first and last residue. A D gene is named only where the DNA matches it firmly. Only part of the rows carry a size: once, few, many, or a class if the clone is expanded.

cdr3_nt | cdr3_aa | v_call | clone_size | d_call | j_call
TGTGCCAGTGCGGGGGGGAGAGAGACCCAGTACTTC | CASAGGRETQYF | TRBV27 | many | TRBD2 | TRBJ2-5
TGCGCCAGCAGCTCGTACCGGGACAGCAACTACGAGCAGTACTTC | CASSSYRDSNYEQYF | TRBV5-1 | few | TRBD1 | TRBJ2-7
TGCAGTGCTAGAGGGTGGGGGACTAGCTCCTACAATGAGCAGTTCTTC | CSARGWGTSSYNEQFF | TRBV20-1 | few | TRBD2 | TRBJ2-1
TGTGCCAGCAGCTTAGATCGTACAGGGAGGAACACCGGGGAGCTGTTTTTT | CASSLDRTGRNTGELFF | TRBV7-6 | NA | NA | TRBJ2-2
TGTGCCAGCAGCCGGGGACAGGGGACGCCAAGTGAGCAGTTCTTC | CASSRGQGTPSEQFF | TRBV6-1 | NA | TRBD1 | TRBJ2-1
TGTGCCACCAGCAGAGGAGGACAGGGAAATTACAATGAGCAGTTCTTC | CATSRGGQGNYNEQFF | TRBV15 | once | TRBD1 | TRBJ2-1
TGTGCCAGCAGCTCGCCGGAAGGTTGGGGGACTGAAGCTTTCTTT | CASSSPEGWGTEAFF | TRBV7-6 | NA | NA | TRBJ1-1
TGTGCCAGCAGTTTTAGGTTTGGCAATGAGCAGTTCTTC | CASSFRFGNEQFF | TRBV28 | NA | NA | TRBJ2-1
TGCAGCGTTGTCCCGGGTTTGGGCCAAGAGACCCAGTACTTC | CSVVPGLGQETQYF | TRBV29-1 | NA | NA | TRBJ2-5
TGTGCCAGCTCCCACACCCAGACAGTTAACGAGCAGTACTTC | CASSHTQTVNEQYF | TRBV7-9 | NA | NA | TRBJ2-7
TGTGCCAGCTCACAGGCAGGCGTAACGAACTCTGGAAACACCATATATTTT | CASSQAGVTNSGNTIYF | TRBV18 | few | NA | TRBJ1-3
TGTGCCAGCGGGATGACTGTTGGCCCCTACAATGAGCAGTTCTTC | CASGMTVGPYNEQFF | TRBV27 | NA | NA | TRBJ2-1
TGTGCCTGGACCCCGACAGGGGGCAATGAGCAGTTCTTC | CAWTPTGGNEQFF | TRBV30 | few | TRBD1 | TRBJ2-1
TGTGCCAGCTCACCAAGGACGGCCCGGTCTAGCAATCAGCCCCAGCATTTT | CASSPRTARSSNQPQHF | TRBV18 | few | NA | TRBJ1-5
TGTGCCACCGCCCGTGAGTTCCCGCCCTACGAGCAGTACTTC | CATAREFPPYEQYF | TRBV27 | few | NA | TRBJ2-7
TGTGCCAGCAGTCGAGACCAGCGGTCGGGAGCGGAGACCCAGTACTTC | CASSRDQRSGAETQYF | TRBV12-3/TRBV12-4 | NA | NA | TRBJ2-5
TGCGCCACCCCACAGAGAGGCCCCCTAGAGACCCAGTACTTC | CATPQRGPLETQYF | TRBV5-1 | NA | NA | TRBJ2-5
TGCAGTTATAGGACGGATAGCAATCAGCCCCAGCATTTT | CSYRTDSNQPQHF | TRBV20-1 | few | NA | TRBJ1-5
TGTGCCAGCAGTTACTCTGCCGGGAAAGGGACAGATACGCAGTATTTT | CASSYSAGKGTDTQYF | TRBV6-5 | few | NA | TRBJ2-3
TGCGCCAGCAGCCCCGGGCTTGGTACCCCCTACGAGCAGTACTTC | CASSPGLGTPYEQYF | TRBV5-1 | few | NA | TRBJ2-7
TGTGCCAGCAGGAGACAGGGGGAAAATCAGCCCCAGCATTTT | CASRRQGENQPQHF | TRBV7-9 | few | TRBD1 | TRBJ1-5
TGCGCCAGCCTCTCCGGGGGCAATTGGGAGACCCAGTACTTC | CASLSGGNWETQYF | TRBV5-1 | few | NA | TRBJ2-5
TGCGCCAGCAGCTTGCCCGAGACCTACGAGCAGTACTTC | CASSLPETYEQYF | TRBV5-1 | few | NA | TRBJ2-7
TGCGCCAGCAGCGGGCCGGGACTAGCACTCTACGAGCAGTACTTC | CASSGPGLALYEQYF | TRBV5-1 | NA | TRBD2 | TRBJ2-7
TGTGCCACCGGGGGATTCCGGGAGACCCAGTACTTC | CATGGFRETQYF | TRBV2 | NA | NA | TRBJ2-5
TGCGCCAGCAGCTTCCCAGGGGCCAAAGGCAATGAGCAGTTCTTC | CASSFPGAKGNEQFF | TRBV5-1 | few | NA | TRBJ2-1
TGCGCCAGCAGCGCGATGGACTTAGTATACAATGAGCAGTTCTTC | CASSAMDLVYNEQFF | TRBV5-1 | many | NA | TRBJ2-1
TGTGCCTGGAGCCCAGTCTACGAGCAGTACTTC | CAWSPVYEQYF | TRBV30 | NA | NA | TRBJ2-7
TGCGCCAGCCAAGGGGTAGCGGGAGTATACGAGCAGTACTTC | CASQGVAGVYEQYF | TRBV5-1 | few | TRBD2 | TRBJ2-7
TGTGCCAGCAGTTTCGACGGCTTCTCTGGGGCCAACGTCCTGACTTTC | CASSFDGFSGANVLTF | TRBV28 | many | NA | TRBJ2-6
TGCAGTGCTCCTGCGACAGGCTTGAACACTGAAGCTTTCTTT | CSAPATGLNTEAFF | TRBV20-1 | many | NA | TRBJ1-1
TGCGCCAGCAGACAACAATTGGATCTGGTTTACGAGCAGTACTTC | CASRQQLDLVYEQYF | TRBV5-1 | NA | NA | TRBJ2-7
TGCGCCAGCAGCATCGGGGTGCCGGGACTAGCGGGAGGCAACAATGAGCAGTTCTTC | CASSIGVPGLAGGNNEQFF | TRBV4-1 | NA | TRBD2 | TRBJ2-1
TGTGCCAGCAGGAAGACAGGGAACTCCTACAATGAGCAGTTCTTC | CASRKTGNSYNEQFF | TRBV7-6 | few | TRBD1 | TRBJ2-1
TGTGCCACCAGTGAACTGACAGGGGGCGAATTATATGAGCAGTTCTTC | CATSELTGGELYEQFF | TRBV24-1 | NA | TRBD1 | TRBJ2-1
TGTGCCAGTAGTATTCGAGGGGGGGATGAGCAGTTCTTC | CASSIRGGDEQFF | TRBV19 | NA | NA | TRBJ2-1
TGTGCCAGTAGTATTGTGGGACTTAGTGAGCAGTTCTTC | CASSIVGLSEQFF | TRBV19 | NA | NA | TRBJ2-1
TGTGCCAGCAGTCCCCTGATAGCGGGAGTAAGCTACGAGCAGTACTTC | CASSPLIAGVSYEQYF | TRBV28 | NA | TRBD2 | TRBJ2-7
TGTGCCACCAGTGAAGGGGACAGCGATACGCAGTATTTT | CATSEGDSDTQYF | TRBV24-1 | NA | TRBD1 | TRBJ2-3
TGCGCCAGCAGCTTGGGTACTGGGGAGGGGTTCAATGAGCAGTTCTTC | CASSLGTGEGFNEQFF | TRBV5-1 | NA | TRBD2 | TRBJ2-1
TGTGCCAGCAGCTTGCCTAGTCCCAGGTTAACAGATACGCAGTATTTT | CASSLPSPRLTDTQYF | TRBV5-6 | NA | NA | TRBJ2-3
TGCAGTGCTAGAGTCCAGGGGTTACAGCCCCAGCATTTT | CSARVQGLQPQHF | TRBV20-1 | NA | NA | TRBJ1-5
TGTGCCAGCAGCGTAGTCTCCGGGGGCGGATTATACGAGCAGTACTTC | CASSVVSGGGLYEQYF | TRBV9 | few | NA | TRBJ2-7
TGTGCCAGCAGTACTCCCAGGGGGCCTCGATCGGCCAAAAACATTCAGTACTTC | CASSTPRGPRSAKNIQYF | TRBV12-3/TRBV12-4 | few | TRBD1 | TRBJ2-4
TGTGCCAGCAGGGGGCCGCTTGGGCAGCCCCAGCATTTT | CASRGPLGQPQHF | TRBV7-9 | few | NA | TRBJ1-5